Shown below are 32 T cell receptor beta chains from a single sample sequenced in a study of T cells in Graves' hyperthyroidism and ophthalmopathy. The TCR beta CDR3 regions underwent amplification using RNA transcripts as the source. A first-round RT-PCR of the TCR CDR3 used the HTBI primer set. TCRdb re-derived calls from the multiplex PCR reads in MiXCR, one entry per CDR3 protein. The repertoire holds 550,000 to 600,000 distinct CDR3 sequences, with approximately 16% as singletons. The sequencing input was blood. Receptors originate from a woman under 30 with Graves' hyperthyroidism.

A few counts support this clonotype. The CDR3 bases are TGTGCCTGGAAAACGGGGTCATCAGATACGCAGTATTTT. Protein product: CAWKTGSSDTQYF. This rearrangement joins TRBV30 to TRBJ2-3; D may be TRBD2 (5 bases). V lost 4 bases and J 4 bases, leaving 12 bases between the germline ends. CDR3 length equals 13 residues. Germline CDR1 and CDR2: GTSNPN and SVGIG (reference sequence).

Remarks on this clonotype: Since a much larger clone is just one base distant, this may be a read error. This chain uses TRBV28 with TRBJ2-2, with a possible D match to TRBD1 (6 bases). CDR3 length: 13 amino acids. From germline, CDR1 is MDHEN and CDR2 SYDVKM. CDR3: CVSSRTDTGELFF. CDR3 coding DNA: TGTGTCAGCAGCCGGACAGACACCGGGGAGCTGTTTTTT.

With respect to this clonotype: This may stem from a read error, because a much larger clone lies one nucleotide away. This rearrangement joins TRBV11-2 to TRBJ2-5, with 7 bases matching TRBD2. CDR1 is SGHAT and CDR2 is FQNNGV in the germline V gene. The CDR3 spans 14 residues. CDR3 residues: CASSLGPSGEIQYF. The CDR3 DNA reads TGTGCCAGCAGCTTAGGGCCTAGCGGAGAGATCCAGTACTTC.

The chain recombines TRBV18 with TRBJ1-1; a possible D gene is TRBD1 (5 bases). The germline V and J ends were trimmed by 0 bases and 14 bases, with 22 bases remaining between them. This CDR3 spans 15 amino acids. Germline V gene lookup returns CDR1 KGHSH and CDR2 LQKENI. CDR3 residues: CASSPPSRANTEGFF. In DNA, the CDR3 is TGTGCCAGCTCACCACCGAGCAGGGCGAACACTGAAGGCTTCTTT.

V usage is TRBV5-4 and J usage is TRBJ1-2; 7 nucleotides agree with TRBD1. The length of the CDR3 is 14 residues. V lost 0 bases to trimming and J lost 7 bases; unmatched junction nucleotides: 6. Germline V lookup: CDR1 SGHNT, CDR2 YYREEE (reference sequence). The DNA of the CDR3 is TGTGCCAGCAGCTTGGGGCAGGGGGTTTTTGGCTACACCTTC. Protein product: CASSLGQGVFGYTF.

This clonotype was seen only a few times. The gene calls are TRBV27 and TRBJ2-3; D tentatively reads TRBD1 or TRBD2 (6 bases each). In germline, CDR1 is MNHEY, CDR2 SMNVEV (reference sequence). The CDR3 is 16 residues long. V lost 0 bases and J lost 0, with 10 bases in between. CDR3 sequence (DNA): TGTGCCAGCAGTTTATCTCGGGGGCCCAGCACAGATACGCAGTATTTT. Protein product: CASSLSRGPSTDTQYF.

This clonotype has a count of ten or more. The gene calls are TRBV28 and TRBJ2-1, with D hard to call. V was pared by 5 bases and J by 5 bases, with 22 bases between. Looked up from germline, CDR1 is MDHEN and CDR2 is SYDVKM. The CDR3 runs 17 residues. CDR3 sequence reads: CASSTTLQRNFHNEQFF. In nucleotides, the CDR3 is TGTGCCAGCAGTACGACCCTCCAGCGAAACTTTCACAATGAGCAGTTCTTC.

In its sample, this clonotype was seen many times. V is TRBV29-1 and J is TRBJ2-1, with 8 bases lining up with TRBD2. Trimming took 1 base from V and 3 from J; bases not matched to a gene: 8. This CDR3 has 16 amino acids. The germline gives CDR1 SQVTM, CDR2 ANQGSEA. CDR3 in DNA: TGCAGCGTTGAAGGGATCCAGCGGGGGTTCTACAATGAGCAGTTCTTC. This encodes CSVEGIQRGFYNEQFF.

This clonotype has only one observation. Mismatch with germline at one junction end may stem from a read error. The chain recombines TRBV25-1 with TRBJ1-2, with D perhaps matching TRBD1 (5 bases). The CDR3 is made up of 12 amino acids. Germline CDR1 MGHDK, CDR2 SYGVNS. The CDR3 loop is CASSAGTVPQSF. The CDR3 DNA sequence: TGTGCCAGCAGTGCTGGGACCGTCCCGCAGTCCTTC.

This clonotype occurred a few times. The chain employs TRBV29-1 and TRBJ2-2; TRBD2 aligns across 11 bases. This CDR3 has 16 residues. The V and J ends lost 2 bases and 3 bases, in that order; junction bases with no gene match: 5. The germline V gene encodes CDR1 SQVTM and CDR2 ANQGSEA. The CDR3 reads CSVELAGGRYTGELFF. The CDR3 DNA sequence: TGCAGCGTTGAACTAGCGGGAGGAAGGTACACCGGGGAGCTGTTTTTT.

This clonotype was seen once. The chain carries TRBV6-4 and TRBJ1-4; D remains ambiguous. The CDR3 runs to 17 residues. V was pared by 0 bases and J by 0 bases, with 11 bases between. Germline CDR1 reads MRHNA; CDR2 reads SNTAGT. The CDR3: CASSDSEDPTTNEKLFF. The CDR3 bases are TGTGCCAGCAGTGACTCGGAAGATCCCACAACTAATGAAAAACTGTTTTTT.

The sample holds a few counts of this clonotype. The genes are TRBV20-1 and TRBJ1-6; no clear D gene. From germline, CDR1 is DFQATT and CDR2 SNEGSKA (reference sequence). The ends were cut back, 6 bases at V and 8 bases at J, with 11 bases in the middle. CDR3 size: 12 residues. CDR3 amino acids: CSASRRDSPLHF. CDR3 bases: TGCAGTGCGAGCAGGAGGGATTCACCCCTCCACTTT.

On this clonotype itself: One base away lies a much larger clone, so this may be a sequencing read error. The gene calls are TRBV7-2 and TRBJ2-5; D is unresolved. The germline V gene has CDR1 SGHTA and CDR2 FQGNSA. The CDR3 runs to 14 residues. In nucleotides, the CDR3 is TGTGCCAGCAGCTTTACGCTGGACCAGGAGACCCAGTACTTC. It codes for CASSFTLDQETQYF.

The rearrangement joins TRBV4-3 to TRBJ2-7, with TRBD1 matching over 9 bases. The V gene's germline CDR1 is LGHNA and CDR2 YSLEER. V shed 3 bases, J shed 3 bases, and the junction held 12 bases outside the gene matches. CDR3 length equals 17 residues. The CDR3 nucleotides read TGCGCCAGCAGCCAGGGATACGGGACAGGGCGATTCTACGAGCAGTACTTC. Translation: CASSQGYGTGRFYEQYF.

This clonotype appeared a few times. The genes are TRBV15 and TRBJ1-1; D gene uncertain. Trimming removed 5 bases at V and 4 bases at J, with 14 bases between. The CDR3 is made up of 14 amino acids. Germline values: CDR1 LNHNV, CDR2 YYDKDF (reference sequence). The CDR3 bases are TGTGCCACCAGCCCCTATAGGCTCGGCACTGAAGCTTTCTTT. Translation gives CATSPYRLGTEAFF.

Remarks on this clonotype: A read error is possible here, since a much larger clone lies one base away. The CDR3 does not end in the conserved phenylalanine or tryptophan, so this is likely a read error. V usage is TRBV10-2 and J usage is TRBJ1-1, with unresolved D. Germline CDR1 and CDR2: WSHSY and SAAADI. CDR3 length: 16 residues. V was shortened by 0 bases and J by 5 bases, with 16 bases between the two germline ends. CDR3 coding DNA: TGCGCCAGCAGTGAGTCTGGTATGTCGACCGGGACTGAAGCTTTCTCT. Amino acid sequence: CASSESGMSTGTEAFS.

The rearrangement uses TRBV4-3 and TRBJ1-6, with 7 bases fitting TRBD1. V lost 4 bases to trimming and J lost 8 bases; unmatched junction nucleotides: 17. The CDR3 totals 18 residues. Germline-derived CDR1 and CDR2 are LGHNA and YSLEER. Here the CDR3 reads CASSLTGSGSPSYSPLHF. The CDR3 region has the DNA TGCGCCAGCAGCCTGACAGGGAGTGGGAGTCCTAGTTATTCACCCCTCCACTTT.

This clonotype was counted ten times or more. This rearrangement joins TRBV3-1 to TRBJ1-2; 10 positions agree with TRBD1. The CDR3 extends over 14 amino acids. J gave up 6 bases and V 4 bases, and 5 bases lay outside the gene matches. Germline loops: CDR1 LGHDT, CDR2 YNNKEL (reference sequence). The CDR3 loop is CASSRGQGNNGYTF. The CDR3 bases are TGTGCCAGCAGCCGGGGACAGGGGAACAATGGCTACACCTTC.

The chain employs TRBV20-1 and TRBJ2-3; D possibly corresponds to TRBD2 (6 bases). Germline assignment: CDR1 DFQATT and CDR2 SNEGSKA (reference sequence). The ends were cut back, 7 bases at V and 1 base at J, with 18 bases in the middle. The CDR3 covers 15 residues. CDR3 sequence: CSGLRGTSGTDTQYF. The CDR3, as DNA: TGCAGTGGGTTGCGCGGGACGTCTGGCACAGATACGCAGTATTTT.

This clonotype was seen repeatedly, ten times or more. V usage is TRBV3-1 and J usage is TRBJ2-7; no reliable D call. CDR1 is LGHDT, CDR2 YNNKEL, per germline (reference sequence). Deletions cut 1 base from V and 3 bases from J, with 13 bases between. This CDR3 contains 15 residues. CDR3 nucleotides: TGTGCCAGCAGCCAAGTCGGGTGGAACGGCTACGAGCAGTACTTC. Protein: CASSQVGWNGYEQYF.

This clonotype was found many times. The V gene is TRBV7-2, the J gene TRBJ2-3, with TRBD1 identical over 7 bases. CDR3 length equals 15 residues. V was clipped by 2 bases and J by 2 bases; unmatched bases: 4. CDR1 is SGHTA, CDR2 FQGNSA, per germline. CDR3 in amino acids: CASSLRTGLTDTQYF. The CDR3 region has the DNA TGTGCCAGCAGCTTAAGGACAGGCCTCACAGATACGCAGTATTTT.

The chain combines TRBV12-3 or TRBV12-4 with TRBJ2-1; D may be TRBD2 (5 bases). Trimming cost V 3 bases and J 4 bases, with 10 bases left between them. This CDR3 region has 14 residues. This CDR3 is CASSLSGKYNEQFF. The CDR3 bases are TGTGCCAGCAGTTTGTCGGGAAAATACAATGAGCAGTTCTTC.

This clonotype has a count of ten or more. CDR3 amino acids: CAWSQTVNYGYTF. CDR3 coding DNA: TGTGCCTGGAGTCAGACAGTCAACTATGGCTACACCTTC. The rearrangement joins TRBV30 to TRBJ1-2; TRBD1 is a possible D gene (5 bases). The CDR3 length is 13 residues. The V and J ends lost 2 bases and 2 bases respectively, with 9 bases between them. CDR1 and CDR2 from the germline V gene are GTSNPN and SVGIG (reference sequence).

This clonotype came up many times. V is TRBV20-1 and J is TRBJ1-2; tentative D call: TRBD1 (5 bases). V was clipped by 8 bases and J by 6 bases, with 13 bases between them. This CDR3 has 11 residues. CDR1 is DFQATT and CDR2 is SNEGSKA in the germline V gene (reference sequence). CDR3 sequence: CSTRQGNGYTF. The CDR3, as DNA: TGCAGTACTCGTCAGGGCAATGGCTACACCTTC.

This clonotype has a count of ten or more. J is TRBJ2-7 and V is TRBV5-6, with 13 bases fitting TRBD2. The CDR3 covers 16 residues. After removal of 3 bases from V and 4 bases from J, the junction contained 7 bases not matched to a gene. CDR1 and CDR2 from the germline V gene are SGHDT and YYEEEE. The CDR3 nucleotides read TGTGCCAGCAGCTGGACAACTAGCGGGAGGGCGTACGAGCAGTACTTC. Translated: CASSWTTSGRAYEQYF.

V is TRBV9 and J is TRBJ2-3; the D is unclear. The V gene's germline CDR1 is SGDLS and CDR2 YYNGEE. There are 14 residues in the CDR3. V was shortened by 1 base and J by 4 bases, with 10 bases between the two germline ends. CDR3 nucleotide sequence: TGTGCCAGCAGCGTAACCCCGGCGGCAGATACGCAGTATTTT. Translating gives CASSVTPAADTQYF.

The chain has TRBV18 and TRBJ1-1; D ambiguous. The V gene's germline CDR1 is KGHSH and CDR2 LQKENI. This CDR3 has 14 residues. V was trimmed by 2 bases and J by 1 base, leaving 8 bases between them. CDR3 coding DNA: TGTGCCAGCTCACCAGGGAAGGAGAACACTGAAGCTTTCTTT. It is translated as CASSPGKENTEAFF.

The rearrangement joins TRBV6-2 or TRBV6-3 to TRBJ1-2, with 9 nucleotides matching TRBD1. This CDR3 has 15 residues. With 2 bases clipped from V and 3 bases from J, the junction kept 4 bases outside the gene matches. CDR1 is MNHEY and CDR2 is SVGEGT in the germline V gene. CDR3 sequence: CASSYNRGRDYGYTF. In DNA form, the CDR3 reads TGTGCCAGCAGTTACAACAGGGGGCGCGACTATGGCTACACCTTC.

This clonotype was observed many times. This chain joins TRBV4-1 and TRBJ2-3, with D unclear. Deletions cut 0 bases from V and 5 bases from J, with 6 bases between. CDR1 is MGHRA, CDR2 YSYEKL, per germline. The CDR3 covers 13 residues. The CDR3 nucleotides read TGCGCCAGCAGCCAAGATTCGGGAGATACGCAGTATTTT. Protein: CASSQDSGDTQYF.

Here the CDR3 DNA reads TGTGCCAGCAGTCGGGGCGGGGAGCACAATGAGCAGTTCTTC. Its translation: CASSRGGEHNEQFF. The chain links TRBV12-3 or TRBV12-4 to TRBJ2-1, with D possibly matching TRBD2 (6 bases). The CDR3 spans 14 residues. Trimming shortened V by 5 bases and J by 5 bases, and 13 bases separated the two germline ends.

The chain uses TRBV5-1 and TRBJ2-1, with D perhaps matching TRBD1 (5 bases). Germline V lookup: CDR1 SGHRS, CDR2 YFSETQ. The CDR3 contains 19 residues. Trimming cost V 0 bases and J 3 bases, with 22 bases left between them. The CDR3 sequence is CASSLVGQGKTFFYNEQFF. The CDR3, as DNA: TGCGCCAGCAGCTTGGTAGGCCAGGGAAAGACATTTTTCTACAATGAGCAGTTCTTC.

This clonotype was recorded many times. V is TRBV6-1 and J is TRBJ1-5, with 9 nucleotides matching TRBD1. Trimming took 6 bases from V and 2 from J; bases not matched to a gene: 8. The CDR3 runs to 16 residues. Germline V gene lookup returns CDR1 MNHNS and CDR2 SASEGT. CDR3 in amino acids: CASRDTGGAGNQPQHF. For the CDR3, the DNA is TGTGCCAGCAGGGACACAGGGGGCGCGGGCAATCAGCCCCAGCATTTT.